A single sample is the source of the 6 T cell receptor beta chains below, sequenced in a study of blood T cell repertoires in COVID-19. Profiled with immunoSEQ multiplex PCR; TCRdb holds only in-frame clones, not every one. The table lists about 23,000 clones, 70% to 90% of them singletons, with about 12% in the top ten. The specimen was peripheral blood. The receptors were sampled from a woman aged 80 or older with active or convalescent COVID-19.

This clone was picked up a small number of times. The chain employs TRBV9 and TRBJ1-3, with D perhaps matching TRBD1 (5 bases). CDR3 size: 15 residues. The germline V and J ends were trimmed by 2 bases and 1 base, with 10 bases remaining between them. Germline V CDR1 and CDR2: SGDLS, YYNGEE. Here the CDR3 reads CASSVGGVSGNTIYF. The DNA for the CDR3 is TGTGCCAGCAGCGTTGGGGGGGTTTCTGGAAACACCATATATTTT.

The V gene is TRBV5-8, the J gene TRBJ2-1; no definite D call. Germline CDR1 reads SGHTS; CDR2 reads YDEGEE. Trimming removed 0 bases at V and 8 bases at J, with 9 bases between. The CDR3 is 13 residues long. The CDR3 coding sequence is TGTGCCAGCAGCTTGGTTGTTATCGATGAGCAGTTCTTC. As protein: CASSLVVIDEQFF.

V is TRBV9 and J is TRBJ2-1, with D possibly matching TRBD2 (5 bases). In germline, CDR1 is SGDLS, CDR2 YYNGEE. This CDR3 spans 19 amino acids. V lost 0 bases, J lost 7 bases, and 26 bases lay in between. The CDR3 coding sequence is TGTGCCAGCAGCGTAGGATCGAGGGAGTTTATTGGTGGTTTAAATGAGCAGTTCTTC. It yields the protein CASSVGSREFIGGLNEQFF.

The chain links TRBV4-1 to TRBJ2-7; 10 nucleotides agree with TRBD1. The CDR3 is 17 residues long. Germline assignment: CDR1 MGHRA and CDR2 YSYEKL. V dropped 3 bases and J dropped 7; count of bases not matched to a gene: 15. CDR3: CASSQVTGGTPLREQYF. In DNA, the CDR3 is TGCGCCAGCAGCCAGGTGACAGGGGGCACCCCACTACGGGAGCAGTACTTC.

The rearrangement links TRBV27 to TRBJ2-1, with 10 bases lining up with TRBD2. V shed 3 bases and J 8 bases; nucleotides not matched to a gene: 4. The CDR3 covers 14 residues. Germline V CDR1 and CDR2: MNHEY, SMNVEV (reference sequence). CDR3 region: CASSFGLAVHEQFF. CDR3 in DNA: TGTGCCAGCAGTTTCGGACTAGCGGTCCATGAGCAGTTCTTC.

The V call is TRBV25-1, the J call TRBJ2-7, with D unresolved. CDR1 MGHDK and CDR2 SYGVNS come from the germline V gene. V gave up 3 bases and J gave up 5 bases, with 5 bases separating them. The CDR3 spans 11 residues. The CDR3 nucleotides read TGTGCCAGCAGTGACCCGGACGAGCAGTACTTC. Its translation is CASSDPDEQYF.